This T cell receptor beta chain was captured in a study of blood T cell repertoires in COVID-19. The wider study: Acute and convalescent COVID-19 specimens originated in the United States, Italy and Spain. T cells, B-cell-depleted T cells, or PBMCs supplied cDNA or gDNA.

Source study methods: Estimation of nucleated cell counts relied on the amplification of reference gene primers. TCRdb keeps only in-frame clones here, not all; method: immunoSEQ multiplex PCR. Clonal size and the V and J genes are those of that table, whereas D and trimming came from the DNA. The repertoire has tens of thousands of clones, 80% to 90% of them found once; the top ten carry approximately 5.8%. CDR3 size: 11 residues. The ends were cut back, 1 base at V and 6 bases at J, with 5 bases in the middle. In germline, CDR1 is DFQATT, CDR2 SNEGSKA (reference sequence). The chain is built from TRBV20-1 and TRBJ2-3, with D possibly TRBD2 on 5 matching bases. The sequence derives from a woman aged 80 or older with active COVID-19. Sequences were obtained from peripheral blood. CDR3: CSARGGDTQYF. The CDR3, as DNA: TGCAGTGCTAGAGGAGGGGATACGCAGTATTTT.